The present entry profiles one T cell receptor (beta chain) with its context. Antigen unknown. Germline V gives CDR1 LGHNA, CDR2 YSLEER. V was clipped by 0 bases and J by 4 bases, with 10 bases between them. The CDR3 consists of 15 residues. The primer mix had 60 Vbeta and 13 Jbeta primers. Sequencing was performed with immunoSEQ multiplex PCR; in TCRdb, only in-frame clones are kept and a portion is missing. The table includes about 37,000 clones, about 80% detected once. This entry is derived from a study of cytomegalovirus exposure and HLA in healthy donors. Findings of the study overall: Most TCR beta V segments were productive about 87% or about 30% of the time in an earlier analysis. Sequencing likely produced, as an artifact, a cluster of highly shared sequence variants. The majority of CMV-associated TCR beta chains were reported as apparently HLA-restricted in a later analysis.

The chain carries TRBV4-3 and TRBJ2-1; D gene uncertain. This TCR derives from a young woman in good health and CMV-seropositive. Sample: PBMCs. As DNA, the CDR3 is TGCGCCAGCAGCCAAGAAGCTGAAGAATACAATGAGCAGTTCTTC. Translation: CASSQEAEEYNEQFF.